This T cell receptor (beta chain) comes out of a study of beta chain features in type 1 diabetes. This CDR3 spans 10 amino acids. The germline V and J ends were trimmed by 7 bases and 4 bases, with 5 bases remaining between them. Isolated RNA was reverse transcribed in full, so expressed TCRB transcripts were sequenced. The table came from immunoSEQ multiplex PCR; TCRdb's copy has only in-frame clones and leaves some out. The sample holds some 200,000 clones; around 9.9% are singletons and the top ten take 1% to 1.5%. Sequenced material: central memory CD4+ T cells from blood. The receptor was isolated from a man younger than 35 in good health. The V gene is TRBV23-1, the J gene TRBJ2-7; D unresolved. TRBV23-1 is an ORF for which the function is uncertain. CDR3 region: CASNQYEQYF. CDR3 in DNA: TGCGCCAGCAACCAGTACGAGCAGTACTTC.